This entry lists 14 T cell receptor beta chains sequenced from one sample in a study of blood T cell repertoires in COVID-19. The assay was immunoSEQ multiplex PCR, and TCRdb's table has in-frame clones only and misses some. The table has about 160,000 clones, around 84% seen once; the top ten hold approximately 18%. The source material was peripheral blood. These receptors all come from a woman aged 80 or over with acute or convalescent COVID-19.

This chain connects TRBV6-6 to TRBJ2-3; no definite D call. V shed 2 bases and J shed 6 bases, with 3 bases lying between them. The CDR3 is 11 residues long. Germline V CDR1 and CDR2: MNHNY, SVGAGI (reference sequence). The DNA of the CDR3 is TGTGCCAGCAGTTACCAGGATACGCAGTATTTT. Amino acids: CASSYQDTQYF.

CDR3 DNA: TGTGCCAGCAATAGGGGACTCCCCAATCAGCCCCAGCATTTT. It codes for CASNRGLPNQPQHF. V usage is TRBV2 and J usage is TRBJ1-5; TRBD1 is a possible D gene (5 bases). Germline V gene lookup returns CDR1 SNHLY and CDR2 FYNNEI. The CDR3 contains 14 residues. V was trimmed by 7 bases and J by 3 bases, leaving 13 bases between them.

The table lists this clone with a few counts. This chain links TRBV29-1 with TRBJ1-4; D unclear. The CDR3 has 10 residues. Germline CDR1 SQVTM, CDR2 ANQGSEA. Trimming stripped 6 bases from V and 13 bases from J, with 12 bases between. CDR3 protein: CSVLESGLFF. The CDR3 coding sequence is TGCAGCGTATTGGAGTCCGGACTGTTTTTT.

This chain joins TRBV5-4 and TRBJ1-4, with D possibly matching TRBD1 (6 bases). The V gene lost 0 bases and the J gene lost 7 bases, with 16 bases spanning the gap. Germline CDR1 and CDR2: SGHNT and YYREEE (reference sequence). The CDR3 runs to 16 residues. CDR3 nucleotide sequence: TGTGCCAGCAGCTTGGACTTTCAGGGGAGCGGTGAAAAACTGTTTTTT. This encodes CASSLDFQGSGEKLFF.

This clone has more than one count but fewer than ten. The chain uses TRBV21-1 and TRBJ1-2; the table's D call, TRBD1, was not checked against the DNA. TRBV21-1 counts as a pseudogene. The CDR3 consists of 16 residues. The CDR3 nucleotides read TGTGCCAGCAGCCGAGGCCGGGACAGGGCTAACTATGGCTACACCTTC. It codes for CASSRGRDRANYGYTF.

V is TRBV29-1 and J is TRBJ1-1, with D maybe TRBD1 (6 bases). Germline V lookup: CDR1 SQVTM, CDR2 ANQGSEA. The CDR3 covers 12 residues. V was pared by 6 bases and J by 3 bases, with 11 bases between. CDR3 amino acids: CSVTRGHTEAFF. The CDR3 DNA reads TGCAGCGTCACCAGGGGTCACACTGAAGCTTTCTTT.

V gene TRBV5-1 combines with J gene TRBJ1-5; D is undetermined. The CDR3 spans 13 residues. Germline V gives CDR1 SGHRS, CDR2 YFSETQ. V was trimmed by 2 bases and J by 6 bases, leaving 9 bases between them. CDR3 sequence: CASSFSGLQPQHF. In DNA, the CDR3 is TGCGCCAGCAGCTTTTCTGGGCTTCAGCCCCAGCATTTT. The whole variable domain, remainder taken from reference TRBV5-1 and TRBJ1-5, is KAGVTQTPRYLIKTRGQQVTLSCSPISGHRSVSWYQQTPGQGLQFLFEYFSETQRNKGNFPGRFSGRQFSNSRSEMNVSTLELGDSALYLCASSFSGLQPQHFGDGTRLSIL.

This chain uses TRBV5-4 with TRBJ2-3, with 9 bases that match TRBD2. Germline lookup yields CDR1 SGHNT and CDR2 YYREEE (reference sequence). Trimming removed 0 bases from V and 2 bases from J; junction bases left unmatched: 7. The CDR3 loop spans 17 amino acids. The CDR3: CASSLAPSGMVTDTQYF. The DNA of the CDR3 is TGTGCCAGCAGCTTGGCCCCTAGCGGGATGGTCACAGATACGCAGTATTTT.

The chain links TRBV5-1 to TRBJ1-1, with D perhaps matching TRBD1 (6 bases). V shed 2 bases and J shed 1 base, with 12 bases lying between them. This CDR3 contains 15 residues. The germline V gene has CDR1 SGHRS and CDR2 YFSETQ. CDR3 protein: CASSFTGMGNTEAFF. In nucleotides, the CDR3 is TGCGCCAGCAGCTTTACAGGGATGGGGAACACTGAAGCTTTCTTT.

By share, this clone ranks as medium-sized. Other DNA sequences from this sample encode an identical CDR3 as well. The V and J genes are TRBV7-2 and TRBJ2-2; D ambiguous. The germline V gene encodes CDR1 SGHTA and CDR2 FQGNSA. This CDR3 comprises 15 residues. Trimming pared 5 bases from V and 2 bases from J, leaving 12 bases between. This CDR3 reads CASSPRGGNTGELFF. The CDR3 DNA follows: TGTGCCAGCAGCCCCCGCGGTGGAAACACCGGGGAGCTGTTTTTT.

The chain combines TRBV2 with TRBJ2-7, with D maybe TRBD2 (7 bases). The CDR3 is made up of 15 amino acids. CDR1 SNHLY and CDR2 FYNNEI come from the germline V gene. V lost 2 bases, J lost 3 bases, and 14 bases lay in between. In DNA form, the CDR3 reads TGTGCCAGCAGTGAAAATCGGGGGGCTAGCTACGAGCAGTACTTC. This codes for CASSENRGASYEQYF.

The rearrangement uses TRBV6-1 and TRBJ2-7; a possible D gene is TRBD2 (5 bases). The length of the CDR3 is 15 residues. Germline assignment: CDR1 MNHNS and CDR2 SASEGT. V lost 1 base, J lost 1 base, and 11 bases lay in between. The CDR3 loop reads CASSEGGLLSYEQYF. The CDR3 coding sequence is TGTGCCAGCAGTGAAGGTGGACTGCTATCCTACGAGCAGTACTTC.

This sequence joins TRBV6-1 and TRBJ2-3; TRBD2 agrees at 13 bases. The CDR3 has 18 amino acids. V dropped 4 bases and J dropped 7; count of bases not matched to a gene: 14. The germline CDR1 and CDR2 sequences are MNHNS and SASEGT. This chain's CDR3 is CASSAWTSGRGGLYTQYF. The CDR3 region has the DNA TGTGCCAGCAGTGCGTGGACTAGCGGGAGAGGGGGGTTATATACGCAGTATTTT.

The chain is built from TRBV18 and TRBJ1-1, with D unclear. CDR1 KGHSH and CDR2 LQKENI come from the germline V gene. The CDR3 totals 14 residues. The ends were cut back, 2 bases at V and 1 base at J, with 8 bases in the middle. The CDR3 DNA reads as TGTGCCAGCTCACCAAAGAACGGGAACACTGAAGCTTTCTTT. This translates into CASSPKNGNTEAFF.